What follows is one T cell receptor (beta chain) and its context. Its matching antigen is unknown. The treatment: over 15 received Ad26.COV2.S at low or high dose, single or two shots; about 5 received placebo; per-sample allocation not given. The samples were gathered on day 63 after the first injection of vaccine or placebo. This Boston cohort included adults aged 18-55 years. Expressing Wuhan-strain SARS-CoV-2 spike, an Ad26 vector served as the vaccine. These data come from a study of Ad26.COV2.S vaccination and SARS-CoV-2 variants. Overall study context: Ad26.COV2.S shots went into the muscle once or twice, 56 days apart.

V shed 4 bases and J 14 bases; nucleotides not matched to a gene: 7. The CDR3 is 12 amino acids. Germline CDR1 is MDHEN and CDR2 is SYDVKM. Study-wide points: Breadth measured for non-spike TCRs was similar across vaccine and placebo recipients.

Sequencing used immunoSEQ multiplex PCR; TCRdb keeps in-frame clones, though not all of them. The sample contains 300,000 to 350,000 clones, about 88% of which appear only once. This receptor was taken from a person aged 18-60 years who received the Ad26.COV2.S COVID-19 vaccine or a placebo. The chain employs TRBV28 and TRBJ1-4, with TRBD1 identical over 7 bases. Sequenced material: peripheral blood, taken in a trial of Ad26.COV2.S vaccine versus placebo. CDR3 sequence (DNA): TGTGCCAGCAGTTATCCTGGGACAGCCCTGTTTTTT. It translates to CASSYPGTALFF.